This T cell receptor (beta chain) was obtained from a study of Ad26.COV2.S vaccination and SARS-CoV-2 variants. Assay used: immunoSEQ multiplex PCR; TCRdb lists only in-frame clones, some missing. Of more than 300,000 clones in the sample, just under 85% were seen once. Broader study findings: The authors reported substantial breadth in spike-specific CD8+ and CD4+ T cell responses after vaccination.

Specified treatment: over 15 received Ad26.COV2.S at low or high dose, single or two shots; 5 received placebo; per-sample allocation not given. Collection of samples fell on day 63 after the first vaccine or placebo injection. On this clone itself: Its antigen is unidentified.

CDR1 and CDR2 from the germline V gene are SNHLY and FYNNEI. Trimming at V came to 5 bases and at J to 2 bases, leaving 8 bases not matched to a gene. The CDR3 extends over 15 amino acids. The material sequenced was peripheral blood, taken in a trial of Ad26.COV2.S vaccine versus placebo. The genes are TRBV2 and TRBJ2-5, with 7 bases lining up with TRBD1. This sequence was found in a person between 18 and 60 years old who received the Ad26.COV2.S COVID-19 vaccine or a placebo. The CDR3 DNA is TGTGCCAGCAGTACCCAGCCGACAGGGCAAGAGACCCAGTACTTC. Translating it yields CASSTQPTGQETQYF. Full variable domain (remainder filled in from reference TRBV2 and TRBJ2-5): EPEVTQTPSHQVTQMGQEVILRCVPISNHLYFYWYRQILGQKVEFLVSFYNNEISEKSEIFDDQFSVERPDGSNFTLKIRSTKLEDSAMYFCASSTQPTGQETQYFGPGTRLLVL.